This record concerns one TCR beta chain sequence. As yet, its antigen is unknown. V gave up 4 bases and J gave up 8 bases; unmatched junction bases: 6. This CDR3 is built from 16 residues. Germline-derived CDR1 and CDR2 are LNHDA and SQIVND (reference sequence). TCRdb keeps only in-frame clones here, not all; method: immunoSEQ multiplex PCR. The sample shows 60,000 to 75,000 clones, around 87% of them seen only once. The record originates from a study of OX40 agonist ivuxolimab in advanced cancers. As for the study in general: Age averaged around 58 years (range roughly 23 to 79), and more than 80% were male. Under the entry rules, prior anti-PD-1, anti-PD-L1 or anti-CTLA-4 therapy was allowed, and about 38% had some. Overall study findings and caveats: CD4+ and CD8+ blood T cells expanded clonally by week 6 at 0.1 to 3.0 mg/kg.

Sequenced material: CD4+ or CD8+ T cells sorted from blood, taken in a trial of the OX40 agonist ivuxolimab. This TCR was sampled from an adult with an advanced solid tumor such as melanoma, head and neck, liver or kidney cancer. The V gene is TRBV19, the J gene TRBJ2-4, with 15 bases identical to TRBD2. The CDR3 coding sequence is TGTGCCAGTAGTAGGGGACTAGCGGGAGGTCCGGACATTCAGTACTTC. Translated, it gives CASSRGLAGGPDIQYF.